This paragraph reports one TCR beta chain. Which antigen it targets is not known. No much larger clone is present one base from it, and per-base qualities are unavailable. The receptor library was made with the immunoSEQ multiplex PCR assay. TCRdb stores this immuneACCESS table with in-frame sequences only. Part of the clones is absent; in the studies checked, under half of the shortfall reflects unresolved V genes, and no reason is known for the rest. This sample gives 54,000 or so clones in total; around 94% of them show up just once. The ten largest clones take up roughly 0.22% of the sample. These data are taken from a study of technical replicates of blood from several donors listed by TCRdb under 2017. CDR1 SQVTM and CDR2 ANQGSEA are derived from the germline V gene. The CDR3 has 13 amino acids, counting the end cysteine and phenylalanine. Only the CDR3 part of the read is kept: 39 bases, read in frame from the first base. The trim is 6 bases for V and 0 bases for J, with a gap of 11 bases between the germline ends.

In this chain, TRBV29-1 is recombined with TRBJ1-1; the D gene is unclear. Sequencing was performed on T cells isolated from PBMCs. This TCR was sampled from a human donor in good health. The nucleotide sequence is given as TGCAGCGTGTGCCGAGGGTTGAACACTGAAGCTTTCTTT. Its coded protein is CSVCRGLNTEAFF.